The 27 T cell receptor beta chains in this list originate from one sample, sequenced in a study of cytomegalovirus exposure and HLA in healthy donors. Only in-frame clones appear in the TCRdb table, and some are missing; sequencing was by immunoSEQ multiplex PCR. The sample carries more than 250,000 clones, 75% to 90% recorded once. Sequencing was carried out using PBMCs. The origin of the receptors is a woman in her twenties or thirties in good health and CMV-seropositive.

This rearrangement joins TRBV20-1 to TRBJ2-3; D is ambiguous. V lost 1 base to trimming and J lost 9 bases, with 8 bases between them. The length of the CDR3 is 11 residues. Germline CDR1 DFQATT, CDR2 SNEGSKA (reference sequence). The DNA for the CDR3 is TGCAGTGCTAGAGGCGAATTGACGCAGTATTTT. This translates into CSARGELTQYF.

The genes are TRBV7-7 and TRBJ2-1; perhaps TRBD2 as D (5 bases). V lost 2 bases and J 8 bases, leaving 16 bases between the germline ends. The CDR3 runs 15 residues. Looked up from germline, CDR1 is SSHAT and CDR2 is FNYEAQ (reference sequence). CDR3 coding DNA: TGTGCCAGCAGCTTAAGAGGGTCCGGGGTCGATGAGCAGTTCTTC. This translates into CASSLRGSGVDEQFF. The entire variable domain, with the rest obtained from reference TRBV7-7 and TRBJ2-1, is as follows: GAGVSQSPRYKVTKRGQDVTLRCDPISSHATLYWYQQALGQGPEFLTYFNYEAQPDKSGLPSDRFSAERPEGSISTLTIQRTEQRDSAMYRCASSLRGSGVDEQFFGPGTRLTVL.

This clone has only a few counts. The V call is TRBV14, the J call TRBJ2-7; TRBD2 matches 8 bases. The germline V gene has CDR1 SGHDN and CDR2 FVKESK. CDR3 length equals 17 residues. V shed 5 bases, J shed 4 bases, and the junction held 16 bases outside the gene matches. This CDR3 reads CASSWNTPRSSGYEQYF. Written as DNA, the CDR3 is TGTGCCAGCAGCTGGAACACACCCCGGTCTAGCGGGTACGAGCAGTACTTC.

This chain uses TRBV14 with TRBJ1-6; the D is unclear. V dropped 2 bases and J dropped 10 bases, with 9 bases sitting between them. CDR1 and CDR2 (germline): SGHDN, FVKESK. The CDR3 has 13 amino acids. CDR3 coding DNA: TGTGCCAGCAGCCAATCAGGATCCTCACCCCTCCACTTT. It codes for CASSQSGSSPLHF.

V gene TRBV4-2 combines with J gene TRBJ1-1, with D uncertain. From germline, CDR1 is LGHNA and CDR2 YNFKEQ. This CDR3 has 15 residues. Trimming stripped 0 bases from V and 1 base from J, with 9 bases between. CDR3 nucleotide sequence: TGTGCCAGCAGCCAAGAGCCGTTACAGAACACTGAAGCTTTCTTT. Translating it yields CASSQEPLQNTEAFF.

J is TRBJ1-6 and V is TRBV2; TRBD1 matches at 10 bases. Germline V gives CDR1 SNHLY, CDR2 FYNNEI. With 5 bases clipped from V and 7 bases from J, the junction kept 5 bases outside the gene matches. This CDR3 is built from 15 residues. The CDR3 loop reads CASSPGQGSNSPLHF. CDR3 bases: TGTGCCAGCAGTCCGGGACAGGGGTCAAATTCACCCCTCCACTTT. The whole variable domain, remainder taken from reference TRBV2 and TRBJ1-6, is EPEVTQTPSHQVTQMGQEVILRCVPISNHLYFYWYRQILGQKVEFLVSFYNNEISEKSEIFDDQFSVERPDGSNFTLKIRSTKLEDSAMYFCASSPGQGSNSPLHFGNGTRLTVT.

The chain couples TRBV18 to TRBJ1-2; D possibly corresponds to TRBD1 (5 bases). This CDR3 is built from 14 residues. V was trimmed by 4 bases and J by 8 bases, leaving 17 bases between them. Germline V gives CDR1 KGHSH, CDR2 LQKENI. CDR3 nucleotides: TGTGCCAGCTCACTCTCGACGGGACTTGAGGGCTACACCTTC. It specifies CASSLSTGLEGYTF.

The J gene is TRBJ1-1, the V gene TRBV7-2; D unclear. The germline V and J ends were trimmed by 1 base and 1 base, with 7 bases remaining between them. The CDR3 is 14 amino acids. Germline loops: CDR1 SGHTA, CDR2 FQGNSA. The CDR3 DNA sequence: TGTGCCAGCAGCTTAGGGCAGCAGAACACTGAAGCTTTCTTT. Its translation is CASSLGQQNTEAFF. The full variable domain, completed using reference TRBV7-2 and TRBJ1-1, is GAGVSQSPSNKVTEKGKDVELRCDPISGHTALYWYRQSLGQGLEFLIYFQGNSAPDKSGLPSDRFSAERTGGSVSTLTIQRTQQEDSAVYLCASSLGQQNTEAFFGQGTRLTVV.

The gene calls are TRBV2 and TRBJ1-2; D unresolved. The CDR3 is 14 residues long. The V gene lost 4 bases and the J gene lost 5 bases, with 14 bases spanning the gap. Germline V gives CDR1 SNHLY, CDR2 FYNNEI. CDR3 coding DNA: TGTGCCAGCAGTGTTAGGGATAAAACTTATGGCTACACCTTC. Amino acids: CASSVRDKTYGYTF.

J is TRBJ2-7 and V is TRBV6-1; TRBD1 is a possible D gene (6 bases). CDR1 and CDR2 from the germline V gene are MNHNS and SASEGT. Trimming cost V 2 bases and J 3 bases, with 11 bases left between them. The length of the CDR3 is 14 residues. The chain's CDR3 is CASSEWQGHYEQYF. Here the CDR3 DNA reads TGTGCCAGCAGTGAATGGCAGGGGCACTACGAGCAGTACTTC.

The chain uses TRBV28 and TRBJ1-3; 7 nucleotides line up with TRBD1. The CDR3 sequence is 17 residues long. CDR1 and CDR2 (germline): MDHEN, SYDVKM. V shed 6 bases and J 3 bases; nucleotides not matched to a gene: 14. The CDR3 DNA follows: TGTGCCAGCAGCCTCAGTAGGGGGCGCGATTATGGAAACACCATATATTTT. This translates into CASSLSRGRDYGNTIYF.

This sequence joins TRBV29-1 and TRBJ1-1; D is ambiguous. The CDR3 has 10 amino acids. The germline gives CDR1 SQVTM, CDR2 ANQGSEA. V shed 4 bases and J shed 6 bases, with 6 bases lying between them. In DNA form, the CDR3 reads TGCAGCGTTGTACTGTCTGAAGCTTTCTTT. Protein product: CSVVLSEAFF. Drawing the rest from reference TRBV29-1 and TRBJ1-1, the complete variable domain is SAVISQKPSRDICQRGTSLTIQCQVDSQVTMMFWYRQQPGQSLTLIATANQGSEATYESGFVIDKFPISRPNLTFSTLTVSNMSPEDSSIYLCSVVLSEAFFGQGTRLTVV.

The V gene is TRBV28, the J gene TRBJ1-3; D is ambiguous. CDR1 and CDR2 from the germline V gene are MDHEN and SYDVKM. Trimming removed 5 bases at V and 4 bases at J, with 15 bases between. The CDR3 sequence is 15 residues long. CDR3 region: CASSLLLDSGNTIYF. CDR3 bases: TGTGCCAGCAGTCTCCTTCTCGACTCCGGAAACACCATATATTTT.

This clone was observed once. The V and J genes are TRBV27 and TRBJ2-7; 9 positions agree with TRBD1. Germline CDR1 is MNHEY and CDR2 is SMNVEV (reference sequence). V lost 3 bases to trimming and J lost 6 bases; unmatched junction nucleotides: 9. The CDR3 has 15 residues. CDR3 amino acids: CASSFWGQGLVEQYF. The DNA for the CDR3 is TGTGCCAGCAGTTTCTGGGGACAGGGTTTGGTCGAGCAGTACTTC.

The gene calls are TRBV30 and TRBJ2-6; TRBD1 matches at 8 bases. Per the germline V gene, CDR1 is GTSNPN and CDR2 is SVGIG (reference sequence). This CDR3 is built from 17 residues. The ends lost 0 bases at V and 0 bases at J; junction bases unmatched: 4. Here the CDR3 reads CAWSVWTGFSGANVLTF. Written as DNA, the CDR3 is TGTGCCTGGAGTGTATGGACAGGGTTCTCTGGGGCCAACGTCCTGACTTTC.

This chain's CDR3 is CASWGTQETQYF. The CDR3, as DNA: TGTGCCAGCTGGGGGACTCAAGAGACCCAGTACTTC. V and J are TRBV27 and TRBJ2-5; D possibly corresponds to TRBD2 (6 bases). CDR3 length: 12 amino acids. The germline V gene has CDR1 MNHEY and CDR2 SMNVEV (reference sequence). Trimming shortened V by 8 bases and J by 2 bases, and 9 bases separated the two germline ends.

This clone has more than one count but fewer than ten. V usage is TRBV7-8 and J usage is TRBJ1-3, with 9 nucleotides matching TRBD1. Losses at the gene ends were 5 bases for V and 4 bases for J; bases not matched to a gene: 9. This CDR3 contains 16 residues. Germline V CDR1 and CDR2: SGHVS, FQNEAQ. The CDR3 reads CASSPRAGTGGNTIYF. The CDR3 nucleotides read TGTGCCAGCAGCCCGAGGGCAGGGACAGGGGGAAACACCATATATTTT.

The chain has TRBV28 and TRBJ2-7, with a weak D call TRBD2 (5 bases). This CDR3 is 11 amino acids long. V gave up 7 bases and J gave up 5 bases, with 9 bases separating them. From germline, CDR1 is MDHEN and CDR2 SYDVKM. This CDR3 is CASTPLDEQYF. The CDR3 nucleotides are TGTGCCAGCACCCCACTAGACGAGCAGTACTTC.

This chain uses TRBV6-1 with TRBJ1-2; D possibly corresponds to TRBD1 (5 bases). V was pared by 4 bases and J by 7 bases, with 16 bases between. Looked up from germline, CDR1 is MNHNS and CDR2 is SASEGT. This CDR3 has 14 amino acids. The CDR3 DNA is TGTGCCAGCAGTGGAGAGGGCGGGGCCCGTGGCTACACCTTC. Translation gives CASSGEGGARGYTF.

For this clone: At one boundary the junction diverges from the germline segment, which might be a read error. This chain uses TRBV2 with TRBJ2-7; 14 bases line up with TRBD2. The CDR3 spans 16 residues. Germline-derived CDR1 and CDR2 are SNHLY and FYNNEI. The DNA of the CDR3 is TGTGCCAGCAGTGAAGAGTTACCGGGACTAGCGGGAGTTTGTGGCTTC. It specifies CASSEELPGLAGVCGF.

This clone was seen just once. This rearrangement joins TRBV9 to TRBJ1-6, with D possibly being TRBD1 (6 bases). Deletions cut 3 bases from V and 6 bases from J, with 13 bases between. Germline lookup yields CDR1 SGDLS and CDR2 YYNGEE. The CDR3 is 15 amino acids. The CDR3 DNA follows: TGTGCCAGCAGCGGGACACAGGGTTCTAATTCACCCCTCCACTTT. It translates to CASSGTQGSNSPLHF.

The J gene is TRBJ2-2, the V gene TRBV9; tentatively, D is TRBD2 (6 bases). The CDR3 has 14 amino acids. Germline V gene data show CDR1 as SGDLS and CDR2 as YYNGEE. Trimming removed 6 bases at V and 5 bases at J, with 14 bases between. Here the CDR3 reads CASTLALSTGELFF. CDR3 DNA sequence: TGTGCCAGCACGCTAGCGTTGTCTACCGGGGAGCTGTTTTTT.

The chain carries TRBV7-2 and TRBJ2-1; D gene unclear. This CDR3 region has 16 residues. Trimming took 0 bases from V and 4 from J, leaving 13 bases between them. Germline-derived CDR1 and CDR2 are SGHTA and FQGNSA. The CDR3 region has the DNA TGTGCCAGCAGCTTAGCCGACCAAATCCCTTACAATGAGCAGTTCTTC. As protein: CASSLADQIPYNEQFF.

The CDR3 sequence is CASSLEVSNNEQFF. The CDR3 DNA sequence: TGTGCCAGCAGCTTAGAAGTTTCTAACAATGAGCAGTTCTTC. The chain uses TRBV7-2 and TRBJ2-1; D not certain. The V gene's germline CDR1 is SGHTA and CDR2 FQGNSA. V was trimmed by 1 base and J by 5 bases, leaving 9 bases between them. This CDR3 region has 14 residues.

The V gene is TRBV7-2, the J gene TRBJ2-3; a weak D match, TRBD1 (5 bases). Germline V lookup: CDR1 SGHTA, CDR2 FQGNSA. Trimming removed 1 base from V and 4 bases from J, with 9 bases in between. CDR3 length: 14 residues. The CDR3 DNA sequence: TGTGCCAGCAGCTTAGGGGGCTTTCCAGATACGCAGTATTTT. Encoded protein: CASSLGGFPDTQYF. Together with reference TRBV7-2 and TRBJ2-3, the CDR3 gives the full variable domain: GAGVSQSPSNKVTEKGKDVELRCDPISGHTALYWYRQSLGQGLEFLIYFQGNSAPDKSGLPSDRFSAERTGGSVSTLTIQRTQQEDSAVYLCASSLGGFPDTQYFGPGTRLTVL.

V usage is TRBV7-9 and J usage is TRBJ2-7, with 7 bases aligning to TRBD2. V lost 10 bases and J lost 0; bases outside the gene matches: 6. Germline V gene sequence: CDR1 SEHNR, CDR2 FQNEAQ (reference sequence). The CDR3 totals 13 residues. The CDR3 spells CATTRDYSYEQYF. CDR3 sequence (DNA): TGTGCCACGACCCGGGACTACTCCTACGAGCAGTACTTC.

The chain is built from TRBV19 and TRBJ1-3; D is perhaps TRBD1 (6 bases). V was pared by 6 bases and J by 7 bases, with 16 bases between. Germline V gives CDR1 LNHDA, CDR2 SQIVND (reference sequence). This CDR3 is built from 14 residues. CDR3 in amino acids: CASSLTGTDNTIYF. The CDR3 DNA is TGTGCCAGTAGCCTAACAGGGACGGATAACACCATATATTTT.